This T cell receptor beta chain comes out of a study of blood T cell repertoires in COVID-19. Looking at the study overall: From the United States, Italy and Spain came samples of acute and convalescent COVID-19. From T cells, B-cell-depleted T cells, or PBMCs came the material, which was cDNA or gDNA.

Source study methods: Using reference gene primer amplification, nucleated cell counts were estimated. Assay: immunoSEQ multiplex PCR; the TCRdb copy retains only in-frame clones and omits some. V and J calls and clone size are those listed in that table; D and trimming were worked out from the DNA. The sample includes about 87,000 clones, approximately 75% of them seen just once. The sequence came from a woman aged 45-65 years with acute or convalescent COVID-19. Sequenced sample: peripheral blood.

CDR3 coding DNA: TGTGCCACGGGAGAGGTGGCTGAAAAACTGTTTTTT. Its translation: CATGEVAEKLFF. The chain carries TRBV10-3 and TRBJ1-4; D not resolved. The length of the CDR3 is 12 residues. Germline CDR1 and CDR2: ENHRY and SYGVKD. The V end was cut by 10 bases, the J end by 7 bases, with 13 bases between.